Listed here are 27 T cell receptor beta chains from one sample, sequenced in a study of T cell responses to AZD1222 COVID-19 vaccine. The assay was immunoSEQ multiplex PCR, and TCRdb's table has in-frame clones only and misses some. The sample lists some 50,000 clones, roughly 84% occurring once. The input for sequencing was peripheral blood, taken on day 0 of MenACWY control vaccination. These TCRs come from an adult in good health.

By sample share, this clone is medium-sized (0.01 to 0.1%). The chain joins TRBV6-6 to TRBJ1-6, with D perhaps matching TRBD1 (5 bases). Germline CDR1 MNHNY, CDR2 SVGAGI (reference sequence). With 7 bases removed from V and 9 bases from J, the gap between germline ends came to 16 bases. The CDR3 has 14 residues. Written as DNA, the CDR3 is TGTGCCAGCACTTTCGGGGCAGAGAGTTCACCCCTCCACTTT. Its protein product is CASTFGAESSPLHF.

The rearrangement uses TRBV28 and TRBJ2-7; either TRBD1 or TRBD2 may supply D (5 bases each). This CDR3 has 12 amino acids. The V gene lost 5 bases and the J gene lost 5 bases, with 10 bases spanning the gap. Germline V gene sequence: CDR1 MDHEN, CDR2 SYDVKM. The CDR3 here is CASSGVGDEQYF. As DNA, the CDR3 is TGTGCCAGCAGTGGGGTGGGGGACGAGCAGTACTTC.

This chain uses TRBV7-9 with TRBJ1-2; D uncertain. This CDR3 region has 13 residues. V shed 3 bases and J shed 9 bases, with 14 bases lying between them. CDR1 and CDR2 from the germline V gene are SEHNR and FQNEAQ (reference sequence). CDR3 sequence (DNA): TGTGCCAGCAGCTTCCCAGAGTCTCGTAGCTACACCTTC. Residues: CASSFPESRSYTF.

CDR3 amino acids: CASSQIERGEQYF. Written as DNA, the CDR3 is TGTGCCAGCAGCCAAATAGAGAGAGGGGAGCAGTACTTC. The V call is TRBV7-6, the J call TRBJ2-7; D is perhaps TRBD2 (5 bases). CDR3 length: 13 amino acids. Germline CDR1 and CDR2: SGHVS and FNYEAQ. Trimming removed 5 bases at V and 7 bases at J, with 15 bases between.

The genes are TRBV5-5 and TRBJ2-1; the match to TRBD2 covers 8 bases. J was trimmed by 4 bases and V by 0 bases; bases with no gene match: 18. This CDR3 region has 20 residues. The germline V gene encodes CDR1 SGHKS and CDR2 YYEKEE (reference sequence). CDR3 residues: CASSLAVAGLAPRLYNEQFF. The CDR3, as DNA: TGTGCCAGCAGCTTGGCGGTAGCGGGGTTAGCTCCACGGCTATACAATGAGCAGTTCTTC.

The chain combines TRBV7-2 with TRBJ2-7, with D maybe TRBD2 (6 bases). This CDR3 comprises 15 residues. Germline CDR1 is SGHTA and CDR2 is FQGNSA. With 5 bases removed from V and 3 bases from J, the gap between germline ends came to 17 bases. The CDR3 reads CASSPPPAGIYEQYF. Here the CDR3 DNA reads TGTGCCAGCAGCCCCCCCCCGGCGGGGATCTACGAGCAGTACTTC.

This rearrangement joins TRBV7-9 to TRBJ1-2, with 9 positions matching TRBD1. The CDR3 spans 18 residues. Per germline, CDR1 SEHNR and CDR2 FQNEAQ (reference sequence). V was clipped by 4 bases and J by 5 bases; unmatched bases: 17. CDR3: CASSSTPDRGTRLYGYTF. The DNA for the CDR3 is TGTGCCAGCAGCTCTACCCCGGACAGGGGCACCCGGCTTTATGGCTACACCTTC.

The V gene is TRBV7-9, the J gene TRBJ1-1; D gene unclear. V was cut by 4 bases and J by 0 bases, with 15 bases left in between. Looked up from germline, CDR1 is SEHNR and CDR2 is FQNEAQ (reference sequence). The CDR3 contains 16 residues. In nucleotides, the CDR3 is TGTGCCAGCAGCTGGGCCCCAGTCTCAATGAACACTGAAGCTTTCTTT. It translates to CASSWAPVSMNTEAFF. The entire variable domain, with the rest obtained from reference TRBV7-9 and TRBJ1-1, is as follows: DTGVSQNPRHKITKRGQNVTFRCDPISEHNRLYWYRQTLGQGPEFLTYFQNEAQLEKSRLLSDRFSAERPKGSFSTLEIQRTEQGDSAMYLCASSWAPVSMNTEAFFGQGTRLTVV.

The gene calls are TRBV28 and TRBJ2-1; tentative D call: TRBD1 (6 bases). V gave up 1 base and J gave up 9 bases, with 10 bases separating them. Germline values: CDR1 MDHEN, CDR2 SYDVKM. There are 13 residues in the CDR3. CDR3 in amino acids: CASSLFRGGEQFF. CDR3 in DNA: TGTGCCAGCAGTTTATTTCGAGGGGGTGAGCAGTTCTTC.

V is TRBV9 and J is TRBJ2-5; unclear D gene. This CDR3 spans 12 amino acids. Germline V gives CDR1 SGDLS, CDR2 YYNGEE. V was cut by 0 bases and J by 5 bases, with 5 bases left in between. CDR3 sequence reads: CASSVGYETQYF. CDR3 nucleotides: TGTGCCAGCAGCGTAGGTTACGAGACCCAGTACTTC.

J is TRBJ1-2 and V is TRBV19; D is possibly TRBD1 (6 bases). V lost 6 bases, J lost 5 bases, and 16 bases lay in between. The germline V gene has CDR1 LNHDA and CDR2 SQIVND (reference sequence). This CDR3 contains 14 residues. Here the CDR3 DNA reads TGTGCCAGTAGGGAACAGGGATGGGGATATGGCTACACCTTC. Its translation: CASREQGWGYGYTF. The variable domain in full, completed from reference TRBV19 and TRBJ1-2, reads DGGITQSPKYLFRKEGQNVTLSCEQNLNHDAMYWYRQDPGQGLRLIYYSQIVNDFQKGDIAEGYSVSREKKESFPLTVTSAQKNPTAFYLCASREQGWGYGYTFGSGTRLTVV.

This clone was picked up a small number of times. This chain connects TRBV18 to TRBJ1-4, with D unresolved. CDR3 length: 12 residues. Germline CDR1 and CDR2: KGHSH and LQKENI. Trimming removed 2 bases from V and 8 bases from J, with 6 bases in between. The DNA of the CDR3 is TGTGCCAGCTCACCATCCAGGGAAAAACTGTTTTTT. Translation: CASSPSREKLFF.

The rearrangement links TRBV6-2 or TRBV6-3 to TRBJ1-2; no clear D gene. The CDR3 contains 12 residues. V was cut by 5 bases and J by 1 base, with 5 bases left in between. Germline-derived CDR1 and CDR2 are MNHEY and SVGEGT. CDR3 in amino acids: CASSKVNYGYTF. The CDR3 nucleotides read TGTGCCAGCAGTAAGGTTAACTATGGCTACACCTTC.

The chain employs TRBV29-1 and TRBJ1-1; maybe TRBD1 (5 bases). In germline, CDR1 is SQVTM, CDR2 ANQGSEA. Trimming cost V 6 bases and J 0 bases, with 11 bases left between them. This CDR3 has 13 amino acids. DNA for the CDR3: TGCAGCGTCCGGGACCCCTTGAACACTGAAGCTTTCTTT. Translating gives CSVRDPLNTEAFF.

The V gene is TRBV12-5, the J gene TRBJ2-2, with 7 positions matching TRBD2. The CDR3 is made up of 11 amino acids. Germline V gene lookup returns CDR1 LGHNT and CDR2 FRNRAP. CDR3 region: CATSDTGELFF. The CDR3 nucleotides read TGTGCAACTAGCGACACCGGGGAGCTGTTTTTT.

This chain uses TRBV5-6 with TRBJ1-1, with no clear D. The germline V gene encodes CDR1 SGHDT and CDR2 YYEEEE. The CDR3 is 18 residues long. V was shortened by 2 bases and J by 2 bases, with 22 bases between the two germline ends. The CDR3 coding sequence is TGTGCCAGCAGCTTTGCCGTCGGGGAGGGTGATAGAAACACTGAAGCTTTCTTT. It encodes CASSFAVGEGDRNTEAFF.

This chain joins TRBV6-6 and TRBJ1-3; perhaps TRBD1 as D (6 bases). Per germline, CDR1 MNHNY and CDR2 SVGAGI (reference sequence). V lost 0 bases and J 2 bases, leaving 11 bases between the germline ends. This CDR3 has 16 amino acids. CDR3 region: CASSYSQGSTGNTIYF. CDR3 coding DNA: TGTGCCAGCAGTTACTCACAGGGTAGCACTGGAAACACCATATATTTT.

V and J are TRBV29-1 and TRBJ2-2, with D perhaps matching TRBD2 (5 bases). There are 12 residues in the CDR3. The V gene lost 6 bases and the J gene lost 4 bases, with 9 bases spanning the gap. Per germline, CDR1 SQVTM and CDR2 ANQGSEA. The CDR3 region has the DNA TGCAGCGTAGCCCGGGGCACCGGGGAGCTGTTTTTT. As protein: CSVARGTGELFF.

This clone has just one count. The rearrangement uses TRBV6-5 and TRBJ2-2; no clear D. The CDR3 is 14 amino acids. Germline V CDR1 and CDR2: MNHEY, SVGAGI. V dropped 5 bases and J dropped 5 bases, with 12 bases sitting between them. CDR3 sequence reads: CASSPLGPTGELFF. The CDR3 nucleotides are TGTGCCAGCAGTCCCCTGGGCCCTACCGGGGAGCTGTTTTTT.

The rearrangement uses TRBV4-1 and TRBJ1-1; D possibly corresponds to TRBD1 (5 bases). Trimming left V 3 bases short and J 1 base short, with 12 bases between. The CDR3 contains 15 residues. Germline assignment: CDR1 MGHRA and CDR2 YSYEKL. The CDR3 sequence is CASSQWWGKNTEAFF. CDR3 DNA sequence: TGCGCCAGCAGCCAGTGGTGGGGGAAGAACACTGAAGCTTTCTTT.

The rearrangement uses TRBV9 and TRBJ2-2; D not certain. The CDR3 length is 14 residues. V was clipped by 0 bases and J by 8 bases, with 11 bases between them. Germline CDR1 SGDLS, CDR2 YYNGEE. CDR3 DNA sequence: TGTGCCAGCAGCGTAGCTACCTCGCGGGGGGAGCTGTTTTTT. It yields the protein CASSVATSRGELFF.

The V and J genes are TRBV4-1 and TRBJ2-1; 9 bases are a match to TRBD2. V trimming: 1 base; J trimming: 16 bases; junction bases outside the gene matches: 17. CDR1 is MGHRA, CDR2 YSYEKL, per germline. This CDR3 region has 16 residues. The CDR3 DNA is TGCGCCAGCAGCCAAGGAAGGCCCTCGCCGGTAGCGGGGGTCTTCTTC. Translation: CASSQGRPSPVAGVFF.

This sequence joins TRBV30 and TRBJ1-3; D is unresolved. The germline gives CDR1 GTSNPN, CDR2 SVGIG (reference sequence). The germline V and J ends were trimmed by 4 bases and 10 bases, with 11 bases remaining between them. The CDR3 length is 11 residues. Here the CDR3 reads CAWNLAGTIYF. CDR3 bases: TGTGCCTGGAACCTGGCCGGGACCATATATTTT.

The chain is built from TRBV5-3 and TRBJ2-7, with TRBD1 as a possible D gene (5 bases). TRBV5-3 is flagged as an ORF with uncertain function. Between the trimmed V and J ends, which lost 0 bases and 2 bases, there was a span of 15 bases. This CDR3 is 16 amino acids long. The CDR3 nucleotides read TGTGCCAGAAGCTTGGTGGGGCAGTGTCCTCCCTACGAGCAGTACGTC. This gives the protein CARSLVGQCPPYEQYV.

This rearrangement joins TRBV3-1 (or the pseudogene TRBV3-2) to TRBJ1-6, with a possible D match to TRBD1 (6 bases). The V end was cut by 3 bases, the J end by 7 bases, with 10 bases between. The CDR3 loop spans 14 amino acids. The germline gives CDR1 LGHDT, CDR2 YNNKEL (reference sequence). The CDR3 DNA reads TGTGCCAGCAGCCAGGGGGCTGAGAATTCACCCCTCCACTTT. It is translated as CASSQGAENSPLHF.

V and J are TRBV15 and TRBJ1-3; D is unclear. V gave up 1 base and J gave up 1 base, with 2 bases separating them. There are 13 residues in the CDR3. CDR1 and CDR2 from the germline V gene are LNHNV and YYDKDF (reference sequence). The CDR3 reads CATSRGSGNTIYF. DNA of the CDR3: TGTGCCACCAGCAGAGGATCTGGAAACACCATATATTTT.

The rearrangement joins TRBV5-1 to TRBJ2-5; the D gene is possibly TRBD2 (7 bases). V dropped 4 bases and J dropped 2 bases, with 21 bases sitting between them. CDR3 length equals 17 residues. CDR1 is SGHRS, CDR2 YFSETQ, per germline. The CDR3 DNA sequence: TGCGCCAGCAGCCCAGGGACCGGGGGGCGAGCACAAGAGACCCAGTACTTC. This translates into CASSPGTGGRAQETQYF.